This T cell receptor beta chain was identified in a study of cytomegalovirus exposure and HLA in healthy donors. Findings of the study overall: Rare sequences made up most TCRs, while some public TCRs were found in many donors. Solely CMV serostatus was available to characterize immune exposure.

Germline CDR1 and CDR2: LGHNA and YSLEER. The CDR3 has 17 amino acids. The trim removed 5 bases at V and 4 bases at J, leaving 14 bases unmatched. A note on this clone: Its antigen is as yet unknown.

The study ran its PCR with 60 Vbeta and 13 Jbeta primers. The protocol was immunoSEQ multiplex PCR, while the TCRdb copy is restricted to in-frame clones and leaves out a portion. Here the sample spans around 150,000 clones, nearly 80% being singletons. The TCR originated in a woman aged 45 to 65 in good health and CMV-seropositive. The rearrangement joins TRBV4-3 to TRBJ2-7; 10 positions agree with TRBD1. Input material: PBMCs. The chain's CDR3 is CASSNDETGQGLYEQYF. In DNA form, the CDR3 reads TGCGCCAGCAGCAACGACGAGACGGGACAGGGGCTGTACGAGCAGTACTTC.